These 11 T cell receptor beta chains came from one sample sequenced in a study of blood T cells in healthy people across ages. Next came a second PCR, run for about 7 to 12 cycles, which used a sample-barcoded 5' primer along with a J-beta primer mix. TCRdb itself ran the 5' RACE reads through MiXCR, one entry per CDR3 protein. The sample yields about 1.7 million distinct CDR3 sequences, about 30% seen once. Input material: blood. Receptors were obtained from a woman in her thirties in good health.

The chain joins TRBV7-8 to TRBJ2-3; TRBD2 might be the D (5 bases). The CDR3 covers 16 residues. V shed 0 bases and J shed 0 bases, with 10 bases lying between them. Germline V gene data show CDR1 as SGHVS and CDR2 as FQNEAQ. The DNA for the CDR3 is TGTGCCAGCAGCTTAGCGCGGGTCTTAAGCACAGATACGCAGTATTTT. The encoded protein is CASSLARVLSTDTQYF.

This clonotype came up many times. The V gene is TRBV20-1, the J gene TRBJ2-5, with TRBD2 identical over 10 bases. Germline V gene sequence: CDR1 DFQATT, CDR2 SNEGSKA (reference sequence). The CDR3 sequence is 16 residues long. After removal of 1 base from V and 4 bases from J, the junction contained 9 bases not matched to a gene. The CDR3: CSARALKAGGLETQYF. CDR3 bases: TGCAGTGCTAGAGCCCTAAAAGCGGGAGGGTTAGAGACCCAGTACTTC.

This chain's CDR3 is CASSTEFCVGYTF. CDR3 DNA: TGTGCCAGCAGTACGGAGTTTTGTGTTGGCTACACCTTC. This chain uses TRBV5-5 with TRBJ1-2; D call uncertain. Trimming left V 5 bases short and J 7 bases short, with 15 bases between. CDR1 and CDR2 (germline): SGHKS, YYEKEE (reference sequence). CDR3 length equals 13 residues.

The rearrangement joins TRBV7-6 to TRBJ1-3, with D maybe TRBD1 (6 bases). V was trimmed by 1 base and J by 2 bases, leaving 15 bases between them. Germline lookup yields CDR1 SGHVS and CDR2 FNYEAQ. CDR3 size: 17 residues. The DNA for the CDR3 is TGTGCCAGCAGCTTAGTGATCACAGGGAACGCTGGAAACACCATATATTTT. The encoded protein is CASSLVITGNAGNTIYF.

This rearrangement joins TRBV20-1 to TRBJ2-5; 12 bases map to TRBD2. The CDR3 is 16 amino acids. CDR1 and CDR2 (germline): DFQATT, SNEGSKA (reference sequence). The trim removed 5 bases at V and 0 bases at J, leaving 7 bases unmatched. CDR3 in amino acids: CSAPRRTSGNQETQYF. CDR3 bases: TGCAGTGCTCCACGTCGGACTAGCGGGAACCAAGAGACCCAGTACTTC.

This clonotype was detected a few times. This sequence joins TRBV4-3 and TRBJ2-3, with 7 bases identical to TRBD2. Unmatched junction bases numbered 3, after V lost 2 bases and J lost 1 base. The CDR3 covers 15 residues. Germline CDR1 and CDR2: LGHNA and YSLEER. DNA of the CDR3: TGCGCCAGCAGCCAATATGGGGGGGGCACAGATACGCAGTATTTT. Translated, it gives CASSQYGGGTDTQYF.

The sample holds a few counts of this clonotype. This chain joins TRBV7-2 and TRBJ2-1; the match to TRBD2 covers 7 bases. The germline gives CDR1 SGHTA, CDR2 FQGNSA. V dropped 4 bases and J dropped 6; count of bases not matched to a gene: 9. The CDR3 runs 15 residues. CDR3 sequence (DNA): TGTGCCAGCAGCTGGGCGGCGGGAGCTGGCAATGAGCAGTTCTTC. Translated, it gives CASSWAAGAGNEQFF.

This clonotype was detected once. This sequence joins TRBV2 and TRBJ2-7; weak D call: TRBD2 (6 bases). The germline CDR1 and CDR2 sequences are SNHLY and FYNNEI. The CDR3 runs 13 residues. V was cut by 1 base and J by 9 bases, with 13 bases left in between. The CDR3 DNA follows: TGTGCCAGCAGTGAAGAGGGACTGGGTTTGCAGTACTTC. Residues: CASSEEGLGLQYF.

This clonotype has a handful of counts. V and J are TRBV5-1 and TRBJ2-1; 10 bases line up with TRBD1. Germline values: CDR1 SGHRS, CDR2 YFSETQ. This CDR3 has 16 residues. J was trimmed by 4 bases and V by 2 bases; bases with no gene match: 6. CDR3 in DNA: TGCGCCAGCAGCTTACAAGGGACAGGGGATTACAATGAGCAGTTCTTC. Its translation is CASSLQGTGDYNEQFF.

There are a few counts of this clonotype. This rearrangement joins TRBV7-2 to TRBJ1-1; no firm D call. This CDR3 region has 15 residues. CDR1 is SGHTA and CDR2 is FQGNSA in the germline V gene. Trimming removed 5 bases at V and 5 bases at J, with 18 bases between. CDR3 in DNA: TGTGCCAGCAGCCTTAGGGAGATAAGGACGACTGAAGCTTTCTTT. Protein: CASSLREIRTTEAFF.

Notes on this clonotype: A much larger clone is a single base away; this may be a read error. CDR3 sequence: CSALGQPSYNEQYF. The CDR3 DNA follows: TGCAGCGCCCTGGGACAGCCCTCCTACAATGAGCAGTACTTC. The chain has TRBV29-1 and TRBJ2-7; 7 bases match TRBD1. The CDR3 spans 14 residues. J was trimmed by 7 bases and V by 7 bases; bases with no gene match: 16. Germline CDR1 SQVTM, CDR2 ANQGSEA.